This record looks at one TCR beta chain sequence and its context. There is no known antigen for this receptor. There are no base qualities to consult, and no much larger clone falls within one base. Focal radiation therapy combined with CTLA-4 blockade (ipilimumab) was tested in patients with chemo-refractory metastatic non-small-cell lung cancer. The protocol used for the library was the immunoSEQ multiplex PCR assay. TCRdb took over this immuneACCESS table, retaining in-frame rearrangements with V and J assigned. Such tables are incomplete; in checked studies, under half of the missing clones stem from an unresolved V gene, and the remainder is unexplained. The table for this sample lists tens of thousands of clones; more than 75% of them were counted only once. Together, the top ten hold around 0.8% of the sample. The sample originates from a study of radiotherapy plus CTLA-4 blockade in lung cancer (dated by TCRdb to 2016 to 2018). General notes on the study: Among the enrolled patients, approximately 18% had an objective response, and 31% reached disease control.

Paper-wide results and their limitations: The strongest predictors of response, as reported, were early dynamic changes in blood T cell clones along with a rise in serum interferon-beta after radiation. After treatment with radiotherapy and ipilimumab, TCR clones that originated in tumors expanded in peripheral blood.

Reading the germline V gene (reference sequence) gives CDR1 LNHDA and CDR2 SQIVND. V is shortened by 1 base, J by 1 base, and the region joining them spans 10 bases. The CDR3 contains 15 residues, cysteine and phenylalanine counted. CDR3 DNA only is kept here, 45 bases in frame from base 1. The rearrangement combines TRBV19 with TRBJ1-1, and perhaps TRBD1 as D gene, on 5 matching bases. This specimen was peripheral blood, taken from a patient treated with radiotherapy plus ipilimumab. The TCR originated in a human donor with non-small cell lung cancer who had stable disease on radiotherapy plus ipilimumab. The CDR3 protein: CASSIGGTQNTEAFF. The DNA sequence is as follows: TGTGCCAGTAGTATAGGGGGGACCCAGAACACTGAAGCTTTCTTT.